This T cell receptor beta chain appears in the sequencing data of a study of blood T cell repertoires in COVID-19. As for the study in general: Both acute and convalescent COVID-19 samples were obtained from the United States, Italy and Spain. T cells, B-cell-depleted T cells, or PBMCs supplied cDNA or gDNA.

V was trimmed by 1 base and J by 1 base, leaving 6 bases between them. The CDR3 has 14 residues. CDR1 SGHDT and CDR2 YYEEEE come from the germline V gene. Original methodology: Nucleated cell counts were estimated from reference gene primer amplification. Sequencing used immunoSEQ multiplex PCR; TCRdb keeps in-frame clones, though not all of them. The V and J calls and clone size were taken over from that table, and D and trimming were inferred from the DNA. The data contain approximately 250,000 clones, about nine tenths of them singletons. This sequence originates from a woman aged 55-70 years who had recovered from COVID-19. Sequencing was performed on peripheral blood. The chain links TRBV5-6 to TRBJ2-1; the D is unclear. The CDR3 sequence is CASSLSGSYNEQFF. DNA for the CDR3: TGTGCCAGCAGCTTGTCGGGTTCCTACAATGAGCAGTTCTTC.